This T cell receptor (beta chain) was captured by sequencing in a study of read filtering for tumor transcriptome and immune sequencing. Study results and caveats: Roughly 82% of IR-seq clonotypes had a single read, yet these held approximately 4% of reads. This fraction held mixed bone marrow immune cells after CD138-negative sorting. Compared with RNA-seq, IR-seq gave much higher clonotype depth and reliability.

At the time of active disease, bone marrow was collected from every patient. Molecular barcoded adaptors covering alpha/delta and beta/gamma chains were used on roughly 400 ng RNA. TCRdb reprocessed the reads via MiXCR and lists one record per CDR3 protein. The data hold over 80,000 distinct CDR3 sequences, with 9% to 15% observed a single time. This clonotype was counted ten times or more. No antigen is known for it. The CDR3 consists of 15 residues. Trimming removed 4 bases from V and 9 bases from J; junction bases left unmatched: 5. From germline, CDR1 is SGHNT and CDR2 YENEEA. V is TRBV11-3 and J is TRBJ2-1, with 14 bases that match TRBD2. Input material: a population of CD138-negative cells sorted from bone marrow. The clonotype was recovered from a donor aged 40 or older with multiple myeloma. Here the CDR3 reads CASSSGLAGEVEQFF. The DNA for the CDR3 is TGTGCCAGCAGCTCGGGACTAGCGGGAGAAGTTGAGCAGTTCTTC.